The entry below gives a single T cell receptor (beta chain) sequence along with its context. This clonotype showed up many times. Its antigen target is currently unknown. No clone much larger than this one lies a single base away; base qualities are absent. Cut back by 6 bases and 5 bases, the V and J ends lie 13 bases apart. There are 12 amino acids in the CDR3, from cysteine to phenylalanine inclusive. CDR3 DNA is the only sequence kept; it has 36 bases, read in frame from the first base. CDR1 and CDR2, per the germline V gene (reference sequence), are DFQATT and SNEGSKA. Library prep was done by multiplex PCR. The run used an Illumina HiSeq 4000. To build TCR beta libraries, CDR3 regions were amplified by Arm-PCR using iRepertoire HTBI primers. Gel purification was performed on PCR products prior to sequencing. Turning to the authors' computational methods: Gene usage analysis of CDR3 amino acid clonotypes used the 60 to 80 TRBV and more than 13 TRBJ segments found across samples. Filtered high-quality paired reads were merged into contigs using COPE and FqMerger. BLAST was used to align contigs to IMGT TRBV, TRBD and TRBJ reference genes, with CDR3 defined following IMGT. Clonotypes above 0.1% frequency were classified as highly expanded clones. Repertoire diversity was measured by Shannon entropy, and V-J evenness by the Gini coefficient. A clonotype found in more than one individual was treated as public. TCRdb's own reprocessing of the public reads used fastp at Q25 and MiXCR and kept productive beta chains. Merged by CDR3 protein, the rows form single entries marked with the most common genes and DNA. For this entry, the V and J calls and clone size follow TCRdb and not the study's own pipeline. This sample lists hundreds of thousands of distinct CDR3 sequences; 15% to 20% were detected once. The top ten constitute roughly 25% of the sample.

This sample was included in a study of regulatory T cells in long-lasting Graves disease (dated by TCRdb to 2020 to 2023). Notes on the research overall: Newly diagnosed Graves' disease patients had taken antithyroid drugs for less than 3 months. Peripheral blood TCR sequencing and RNA sequencing compared persistent Graves' disease patients with newly diagnosed Graves' disease patients. The study took place in China and was registered as a clinical trial. TCR sequencing covered approximately 13 persistent and 20 or so newly diagnosed Graves' disease patients, 33 samples in total. The study at large found these results: Sequencing and analysis were limited to the TCR beta chain. The authors noted that the small sample size was a limitation that may lower accuracy. More public clonotypes were shared among persistent patients (about 2,800) than among newly diagnosed patients (more than 900). Only peripheral blood was studied, because thyroid tissue, the primary lesion, was inaccessible. Preferential use of TRBV28, TRBJ1-2 and TRBJ2-5 was observed in persistent disease, whereas TRBV20-1 and TRBJ2-1 were favored in newly diagnosed disease. Compared with newly diagnosed patients, persistent Graves' disease patients had lower TCR Shannon entropy and fewer highly expanded clones, which suggests clonal expansion.

The time point label, as the study defines it: newly diagnosed GD, antithyroid drugs for less than 3 months. For both TCR sequencing and RNA sequencing, RNA was extracted from PBMCs in TRIzol. Graves' disease was diagnosed according to American Thyroid Association guidelines. Patients for the study were recruited at an endocrinology department in Xi'an, China. From each patient, about 8.9 milliliters of peripheral blood was collected into an EDTA anticoagulant tube. Ficoll Paque Plus density gradient separation was used to isolate PBMCs, and no additional T cell sorting was done. An Agilent 2100 Bioanalyzer and agarose gel were used to assess RNA quality, and a NanoDrop 2000 was used to measure RNA concentration. This same sample was also part of a study on T cells in Graves' hyperthyroidism and ophthalmopathy. The second study reports: A patient counted as having stable Graves' hyperthyroidism if no progression to ophthalmopathy occurred over 18 months of follow-up. Hyperthyroidism patients were newly diagnosed, with disease duration under 2 months, and aged 18 to 65 years. The study excluded patients with uncontrolled infections, other autoimmune diseases, pregnancy or lactation. Diagnoses were based on clinical symptoms, serum thyroxine and TRAb, thyroid ultrasound and orbital computed tomography. The TCR CDR3 was subjected to a first round of RT-PCR using the HTBI primer set and the Qiagen OneStep RT-PCR kit. Blood samples also contained most of the expanded thyroid clonotypes (frequency above 0.001), which suggests that blood repertoires may reflect thyroid immune responses. A 13 V-J signature model separated ophthalmopathy from stable hyperthyroidism, with about 88% sensitivity and roughly 81% specificity in cross-validation and 80%/75% in testing. In validation, the model predicted progression to ophthalmopathy a median of about 6.8 months before onset, with about 67% sensitivity and 72.22% specificity. To identify TCR V-J signatures that set the groups apart, the researchers used a discovery cohort of roughly 100 patients, made up of around 40 with Graves' ophthalmopathy and some 60 with stable Graves' hyperthyroidism. An independent validation cohort of around 20 hyperthyroidism patients and 17 patients who later progressed to ophthalmopathy tested prospective prediction of ophthalmopathy. The 95 to 100 discovery patients were randomly divided into training and test sets at a 7:3 ratio. In more than five Graves' hyperthyroidism patients, the study also compared T-cell repertoires from thyroid tissue with T-cell repertoires from blood. After blood sampling, hyperthyroidism patients were treated with methimazole at a starting dose of 30 mg daily, and ophthalmopathy patients were treated with high-dose intravenous methylprednisolone. The libraries were constructed in a second round of multiplex PCR and then size-selected and purified. Libraries were sequenced paired-end with 100 bp reads on an Illumina HiSeq2000. SOAPnuke was used to process the raw data, removing reads that contained adapters or uncalled bases, had a mean Phred below 15, or lacked an exact match to the constant primer or identifier. COPE v1.2.5 was used to merge high-quality paired reads, and clonotypes were defined as unique nucleotide sequences. Clonotypes were aligned to IMGT TRBV, TRBD and TRBJ reference segments using MiTCR v1.1. Only V-J combinations with frequency above 0.0001, covering 99% to 99.2% of repertoires, were analysed. The TCS score was defined as F50 (clonal expansion) divided by E x V (chaos), with BLOSUM62-based TCRdist calculated between CDR3 peptides within each V-J. Welch's t-statistics and random forest reduced fewer than 600 V-J features to 10 to 15, which were used in a naive Bayes classifier (R e1071). No statistical method was used to fix the sample size in advance, and group allocation was not hidden from the investigators. The paper reports TCR Vbeta CDR3 sequencing of 130 to 150 peripheral blood samples: around 45 ophthalmopathy, fewer than 80 hyperthyroidism and approximately 17 progressor patients.

The V and J segments used are TRBV20-1 and TRBJ1-1, with the D gene uncertain. The sample here was peripheral blood mononuclear cells (PBMCs), taken at new diagnosis, from a patient treated with antithyroid drugs. The source is a woman aged 40-60 years with Graves disease. Donor details come from another sample of the same person, matched by shared clones. At the DNA level, the sequence is TGCAGTGCGGTGCCCCGAGGGACTGAAGCTTTCTTT. Its protein is CSAVPRGTEAFF.